This T cell receptor (beta chain) was profiled in a study of cytomegalovirus exposure and HLA in healthy donors. Germline-derived CDR1 and CDR2 are LGHNA and YNFKEQ. V lost 0 bases to trimming and J lost 4 bases; unmatched junction nucleotides: 7. The CDR3 covers 17 residues. Each donor was healthy, and each was a bone marrow donor. Both 60 Vbeta primers and 13 Jbeta primers went into the PCR. Here immunoSEQ multiplex PCR was the method, and the copy in TCRdb shows in-frame clones only, minus some. In the table there are roughly 98,000 clones, about 81% of which are singletons. The TCR was taken from a man between 40 and 49 years old in good health and CMV-seronegative. The chain joins TRBV4-2 to TRBJ1-5; 9 bases fit TRBD1. Sequenced sample: PBMCs. CDR3 sequence: CASSQEGTGWGNQPQHF. CDR3 coding DNA: TGTGCCAGCAGCCAAGAGGGGACAGGGTGGGGGAATCAGCCCCAGCATTTT.